Listed below are T cell receptor beta chains from one sample, sequenced in a study of cytomegalovirus exposure and HLA in healthy donors. Clones were read by immunoSEQ multiplex PCR, and TCRdb kept only the in-frame ones, dropping some. The top ten clones hold roughly 5% of a sample with approximately 160,000 clones, 75% of them seen once. Sequencing was carried out using PBMCs. The receptors were sampled from a male donor in good health and CMV-seronegative. CDR3s include the opening cysteine and the closing phenylalanine or tryptophan. The order of the fields is V gene, D gene, J gene, CDR3 protein, CDR3 DNA. The D gene is left open where the match is weak.

TRBV18	TRBD1	TRBJ2-3	CASSLRDRGADTQYF	TGTGCCAGCTCACTCCGGGACAGGGGAGCAGATACGCAGTATTTT
TRBV2	-	TRBJ2-1	CASTGTGAHNEQFF	TGTGCCAGCACCGGGACGGGAGCCCACAATGAGCAGTTCTTC
TRBV5-4	TRBD1	TRBJ2-7	CASSSTGTGVYEQYF	TGTGCCAGCAGCTCAACCGGGACAGGGGTTTACGAGCAGTACTTC
TRBV27	TRBD1	TRBJ1-5	CASSPTGGGIPRNQPQHF	TGTGCCAGCAGTCCGACAGGGGGCGGAATCCCTCGGAATCAGCCCCAGCATTTT
TRBV28	-	TRBJ2-7	CASSLSSTISYEQYF	TGTGCCAGCAGTTTATCTTCGACAATCTCCTACGAGCAGTACTTC
TRBV4-1	-	TRBJ1-2	CASSLVVLDAGYTF	TGCGCCAGCAGCCTCGTCGTCTTAGATGCCGGCTACACCTTC
TRBV6-5	TRBD2	TRBJ2-7	CASSYSRTRSGYEQYF	TGTGCCAGCAGTTACTCACGGACTAGGTCGGGCTACGAGCAGTACTTC
TRBV13	-	TRBJ1-2	CASSLGDSSKLGYTF	TGTGCCAGCAGCTTAGGTGATTCTTCTAAGCTGGGCTACACCTTC
TRBV7-3	-	TRBJ1-6	CASSPTPSRNSPLHF	TGTGCCAGCAGCCCAACCCCATCGCGGAATTCACCCCTCCACTTT
TRBV30	-	TRBJ1-4	CAWSSLKLSAGEKLFF	TGTGCCTGGAGTAGTTTGAAGCTCTCCGCAGGGGAAAAACTGTTTTTT
TRBV4-3	-	TRBJ1-2	CASSQALQGLGYTF	TGCGCCAGCAGCCAAGCTTTGCAGGGGCTTGGCTACACCTTC
TRBV20-1	-	TRBJ1-2	CSATGTSGYTF	TGCAGTGCTACGGGTACGTCCGGCTACACCTTC
TRBV7-9	TRBD1	TRBJ2-1	CASSPPGTGEQFF	TGTGCCAGCAGCCCACCCGGGACAGGGGAGCAGTTCTTC
TRBV9	-	TRBJ1-1	CASSVEGRGTEAFF	TGTGCCAGCAGCGTAGAGGGCAGGGGCACTGAAGCTTTCTTT
TRBV5-1	TRBD1	TRBJ2-7	CASSLSGTGPPYEQYF	TGCGCCAGCAGCTTGAGCGGGACAGGGCCTCCCTACGAGCAGTACTTC
TRBV30	-	TRBJ1-1	CAWGQSNTEAFF	TGTGCCTGGGGACAGTCGAACACTGAAGCTTTCTTT
TRBV5-8	-	TRBJ2-1	CASSLDGQRPFF	TGTGCCAGCAGCTTAGACGGACAAAGGCCGTTCTTC
TRBV2	TRBD2	TRBJ2-1	CASSGTSARNYNEQFF	TGTGCCAGCAGTGGGACTAGCGCCCGAAATTACAATGAGCAGTTCTTC